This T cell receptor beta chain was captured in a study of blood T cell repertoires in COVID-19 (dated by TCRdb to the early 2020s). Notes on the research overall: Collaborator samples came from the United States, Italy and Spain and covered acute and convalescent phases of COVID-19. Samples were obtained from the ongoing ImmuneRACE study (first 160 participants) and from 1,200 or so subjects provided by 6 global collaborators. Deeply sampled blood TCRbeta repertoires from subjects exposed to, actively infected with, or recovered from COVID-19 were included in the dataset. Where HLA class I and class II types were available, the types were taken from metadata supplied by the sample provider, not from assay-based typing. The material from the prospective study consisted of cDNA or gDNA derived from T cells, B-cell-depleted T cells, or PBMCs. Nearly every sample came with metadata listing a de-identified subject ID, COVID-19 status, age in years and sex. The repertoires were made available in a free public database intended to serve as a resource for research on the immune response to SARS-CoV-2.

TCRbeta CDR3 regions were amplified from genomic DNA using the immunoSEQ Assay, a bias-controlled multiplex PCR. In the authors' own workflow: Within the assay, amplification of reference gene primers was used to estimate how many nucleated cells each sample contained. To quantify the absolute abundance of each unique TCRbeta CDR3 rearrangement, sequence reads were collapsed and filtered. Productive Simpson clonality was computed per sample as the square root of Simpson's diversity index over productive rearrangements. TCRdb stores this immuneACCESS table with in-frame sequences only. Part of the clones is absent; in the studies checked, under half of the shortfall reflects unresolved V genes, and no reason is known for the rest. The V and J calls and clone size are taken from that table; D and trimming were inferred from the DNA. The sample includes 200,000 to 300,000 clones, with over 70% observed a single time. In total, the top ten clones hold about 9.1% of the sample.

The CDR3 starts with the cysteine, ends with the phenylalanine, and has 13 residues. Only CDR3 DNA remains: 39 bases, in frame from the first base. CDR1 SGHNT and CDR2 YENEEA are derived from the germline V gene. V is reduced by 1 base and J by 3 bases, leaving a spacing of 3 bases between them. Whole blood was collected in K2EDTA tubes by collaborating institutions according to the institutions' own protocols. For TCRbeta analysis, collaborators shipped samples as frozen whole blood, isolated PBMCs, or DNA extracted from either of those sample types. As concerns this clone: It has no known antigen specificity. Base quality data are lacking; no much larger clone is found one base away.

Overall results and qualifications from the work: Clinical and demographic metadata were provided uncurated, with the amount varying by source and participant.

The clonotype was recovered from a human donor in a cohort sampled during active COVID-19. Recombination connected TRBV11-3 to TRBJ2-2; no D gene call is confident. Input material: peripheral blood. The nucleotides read TGTGCCAGCAGCTTAGCCTACACCGGGGAGCTGTTTTTT. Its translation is CASSLAYTGELFF.